The clone carrying this T cell receptor beta chain has only a few counts. What it recognizes is unknown. This CDR3 is 14 amino acids long. Germline loops: CDR1 SQVTM, CDR2 ANQGSEA. Between the trimmed V and J ends, which lost 0 bases and 5 bases, there was a span of 13 bases. These data are taken from a study of post-analysis software for immune sequencing data. About the study: Included among the disease courses, which were recorded for the cohort, were relapsing-remitting, secondary progressive and progressive-relapsing multiple sclerosis. Study conclusions and caveats: Those with multiple sclerosis, the patient group, showed significantly lower normalized Chao1 diversity than controls. Roughly five TRBV segments appeared more often in patients than in controls, and TRBV5-6, TRBV5-1 and TRBV20-1 were among these. Samples from a shared batch, those prepared together, strongly co-clustered by F measure.

The TCR beta cDNA libraries carried unique molecular identifiers. Each batch of roughly 0.9 to 10 million T cells produced 450,000 to 500,000 cDNA molecules. TCRdb recomputed calls from the PCR reads with MiXCR, one row per CDR3 protein. The data show 450,000 or so distinct CDR3 sequences, nearly 45% seen once. The chain couples TRBV29-1 to TRBJ1-1; D remains unclear. The TCR comes from a girl between 5 and 17 years old with multiple sclerosis. The source material was blood. CDR3 sequence (DNA): TGCAGCGTTGAAGAAGCTTCCGGGTGGACTGAAGCTTTCTTT. Its translation: CSVEEASGWTEAFF.